The rows below give T cell receptor beta chains drawn from one sample of a study of shared clonotypes between healthy human individuals. Assay used: immunoSEQ multiplex PCR; TCRdb lists only in-frame clones, some missing. The repertoire includes nearly 750,000 clones, 72% of them detected once, and 1.8% sits in the top ten. Source material: memory CD4+ T cells sorted from blood. These receptors were taken from a woman in her 30s in good health. Each CDR3 is given with its conserved first and last residue. D genes are given only for firm matches. The size entry is marked missing in some rows and otherwise reads once, few, many or a size class.

D gene: NA
V gene: TRBV11-1
J gene: TRBJ1-2
clone size: NA
CDR3 DNA: TGTGCCAGCAGCTCCTCTGTGGACAGAAACACCTTC
CDR3 protein: CASSSSVDRNTF

D gene: NA
V gene: TRBV5-8
J gene: TRBJ2-7
clone size: NA
CDR3 DNA: TGTGCCAGCAGCATGTTACCTAGCTCCTACGAGCAGTACTTC
CDR3 protein: CASSMLPSSYEQYF

D gene: TRBD1
V gene: TRBV11-2
J gene: TRBJ1-2
clone size: NA
CDR3 DNA: TGTGCCAGCAGCTTAGTTGGGTTTCGGGACAGGGGCTATGGCTACACCTTC
CDR3 protein: CASSLVGFRDRGYGYTF

D gene: TRBD2
V gene: TRBV7-8
J gene: TRBJ2-1
clone size: NA
CDR3 DNA: TGTGCCAGCAGCACCCCCCGGGAGGGCTCCTACAATGAGCAGTTCTTC
CDR3 protein: CASSTPREGSYNEQFF

D gene: NA
V gene: TRBV2
J gene: TRBJ1-3
clone size: NA
CDR3 DNA: TGTGCCAGCAGGTTTCCGGCAGACTCTGGAAACACCATATATTTT
CDR3 protein: CASRFPADSGNTIYF

D gene: NA
V gene: TRBV19
J gene: TRBJ2-6
clone size: many
CDR3 DNA: TGTGCCAGTAGTATCCAGGGCTCTGGGGCCAACGTCCTGACTTTC
CDR3 protein: CASSIQGSGANVLTF

D gene: TRBD2
V gene: TRBV11-2
J gene: TRBJ2-3
clone size: NA
CDR3 DNA: TGTGCCAGCAGCTTAATCCGCAGCGGGGCGGGAGCGGGCACAGATACGCAGTATTTT
CDR3 protein: CASSLIRSGAGAGTDTQYF

D gene: NA
V gene: TRBV28
J gene: TRBJ1-2
clone size: NA
CDR3 DNA: TGTGCCATCCCTAACAGTAATGCTAACTATGGCTACACCTTC
CDR3 protein: CAIPNSNANYGYTF

D gene: NA
V gene: TRBV11-3
J gene: TRBJ2-3
clone size: NA
CDR3 DNA: TGTGCCAGCAGCTTACTAGGTTCTAGCACAGATACGCAGTATTTT
CDR3 protein: CASSLLGSSTDTQYF

D gene: NA
V gene: TRBV5-1
J gene: TRBJ2-7
clone size: NA
CDR3 DNA: TGCGCCAGCAGCTTGAACCCGGACGAGGGCGAGCAGTACTTC
CDR3 protein: CASSLNPDEGEQYF

D gene: NA
V gene: TRBV11-2
J gene: TRBJ2-3
clone size: NA
CDR3 DNA: TGTGCCAGCAGCCCAGGGCCGGGGCGGCAAGCGCAGTATTTT
CDR3 protein: CASSPGPGRQAQYF

D gene: NA
V gene: TRBV5-1
J gene: TRBJ2-7
clone size: few
CDR3 DNA: TGCGCCAGCAGCGCAAGCGGATCCTACGAGCAGTACTTC
CDR3 protein: CASSASGSYEQYF

D gene: TRBD2
V gene: TRBV18
J gene: TRBJ2-7
clone size: NA
CDR3 DNA: TGTGCCAGCTCACCTCTCCGCCCTAGCGGACGGTACGAGCAGTACTTC
CDR3 protein: CASSPLRPSGRYEQYF

D gene: NA
V gene: TRBV5-1
J gene: TRBJ2-6
clone size: NA
CDR3 DNA: TGCGCCAGCAGCTCCCCCGGGGCCAACGTCCTGACTTTC
CDR3 protein: CASSSPGANVLTF

D gene: NA
V gene: TRBV5-6
J gene: TRBJ2-1
clone size: NA
CDR3 DNA: TGTGCCAGCAGCTTGGAGGCACGGACCTACAATGAGCAGTTCTTC
CDR3 protein: CASSLEARTYNEQFF

D gene: TRBD1
V gene: TRBV27
J gene: TRBJ2-7
clone size: NA
CDR3 DNA: TGTGCCAGCAGTCTGCGACAGGGCCCCTACGAGCAGTACTTC
CDR3 protein: CASSLRQGPYEQYF

D gene: NA
V gene: TRBV29-1
J gene: TRBJ1-3
clone size: many
CDR3 DNA: TGCAGCGTTGAATTTGGGACCTCTGGAAACACCATATATTTT
CDR3 protein: CSVEFGTSGNTIYF

D gene: TRBD1
V gene: TRBV18
J gene: TRBJ1-4
clone size: NA
CDR3 DNA: TGTGCCAGCTCACGGGGGACAGCCGAAGGTGAAAAACTGTTTTTT
CDR3 protein: CASSRGTAEGEKLFF

D gene: TRBD2
V gene: TRBV2
J gene: TRBJ2-3
clone size: few
CDR3 DNA: TGTGCCAGCAGCCATAGGACTAGCGGGGCGGCAGATACGCAGTATTTT
CDR3 protein: CASSHRTSGAADTQYF

D gene: TRBD1
V gene: TRBV10-2
J gene: TRBJ1-3
clone size: NA
CDR3 DNA: TGCGCCAGCAGTGACCGAGGACAGGGGAGCTTCACCATATATTTT
CDR3 protein: CASSDRGQGSFTIYF

D gene: TRBD1
V gene: TRBV5-1
J gene: TRBJ1-1
clone size: NA
CDR3 DNA: TGCGCCAGCAGCGCGTCCACAGGGGGCGGGGAAGCTTTCTTT
CDR3 protein: CASSASTGGGEAFF

D gene: TRBD2
V gene: TRBV7-2
J gene: TRBJ2-1
clone size: NA
CDR3 DNA: TGTGCCAGCAGCTTAGGATTGACTAGCGTTTTGTTCTTC
CDR3 protein: CASSLGLTSVLFF

D gene: NA
V gene: TRBV20-1
J gene: TRBJ2-7
clone size: NA
CDR3 DNA: TGCAGTGCTCCTAGCGACCGGGGGTGGTACTTC
CDR3 protein: CSAPSDRGWYF

D gene: TRBD1
V gene: TRBV5-1
J gene: TRBJ2-1
clone size: NA
CDR3 DNA: TGCGCCTCCGACAGGGGGAATTACAATGAGCAGTTCTTC
CDR3 protein: CASDRGNYNEQFF

D gene: TRBD2
V gene: TRBV30
J gene: TRBJ2-1
clone size: many
CDR3 DNA: TGTGCCTGGAGTGTACTAGCGGGACTAGAAGGGTCCCGGCACAATGAGCAGTTCTTC
CDR3 protein: CAWSVLAGLEGSRHNEQFF

D gene: NA
V gene: TRBV18
J gene: TRBJ1-1
clone size: NA
CDR3 DNA: TGTGCCAGCTCACCGGTGCCGAACACTGAAGCTTTCTTT
CDR3 protein: CASSPVPNTEAFF

D gene: NA
V gene: TRBV6-1
J gene: TRBJ2-3
clone size: once
CDR3 DNA: TGTGCCAGCAGTGAACACGGGCAGACTAGCACAGATACGCAGTATTTT
CDR3 protein: CASSEHGQTSTDTQYF

D gene: NA
V gene: TRBV9
J gene: TRBJ1-1
clone size: NA
CDR3 DNA: TGTGCCAGCAGCGCCGGACGGGGGCTCACTGAAGCTTTCTTT
CDR3 protein: CASSAGRGLTEAFF

D gene: NA
V gene: TRBV18
J gene: TRBJ1-1
clone size: NA
CDR3 DNA: TGTGCCAGCTCACCCCAGGCGGAGAACACTGAAGCTTTCTTT
CDR3 protein: CASSPQAENTEAFF

D gene: TRBD2
V gene: TRBV28
J gene: TRBJ2-7
clone size: once
CDR3 DNA: TGTGCCAGCAGGCCACCCCCGGGACTAGCGGGAGGAAGCTCCTACGAGCAGTACTTC
CDR3 protein: CASRPPPGLAGGSSYEQYF

D gene: NA
V gene: TRBV2
J gene: TRBJ2-7
clone size: NA
CDR3 DNA: TGTGCCAGCAGGGGACTGTGGGGGGACTACGAGCAGTACTTC
CDR3 protein: CASRGLWGDYEQYF

D gene: NA
V gene: TRBV5-1
J gene: TRBJ1-4
clone size: NA
CDR3 DNA: TGCGCCAGCAGCTTGAATGGGGGGCCGAATGAAAAACTGTTTTTT
CDR3 protein: CASSLNGGPNEKLFF

D gene: TRBD2
V gene: TRBV28
J gene: TRBJ2-1
clone size: NA
CDR3 DNA: TGTGCCAGCAGAAATTGGCGGGAGGGGACAACTGAGCAGTTCTTC
CDR3 protein: CASRNWREGTTEQFF

D gene: NA
V gene: TRBV18
J gene: TRBJ2-7
clone size: NA
CDR3 DNA: TGTGCCAGCTCTCTCCCCTCCTACGAGCAGTACTTC
CDR3 protein: CASSLPSYEQYF

D gene: NA
V gene: TRBV2
J gene: TRBJ2-3
clone size: NA
CDR3 DNA: TGTGCCAGCAGCGTCCAACCTGGGAGCACAGATACGCAGTATTTT
CDR3 protein: CASSVQPGSTDTQYF

D gene: TRBD2
V gene: TRBV7-6
J gene: TRBJ2-5
clone size: few
CDR3 DNA: TGTGCCAGCAGCTTCGGGACTAGCCAAGAGACCCAGTACTTC
CDR3 protein: CASSFGTSQETQYF

D gene: NA
V gene: TRBV5-4
J gene: TRBJ2-3
clone size: NA
CDR3 DNA: TGTGCCAGCAGCTTGTTAGATACGCAGTATTTT
CDR3 protein: CASSLLDTQYF

D gene: TRBD1
V gene: TRBV2
J gene: TRBJ1-2
clone size: NA
CDR3 DNA: TGTGCCAGCAGTGCCACGCGGACAGGGAGAAGTACAGAGCATGGCTACACCTTC
CDR3 protein: CASSATRTGRSTEHGYTF

D gene: TRBD2
V gene: TRBV10-3
J gene: TRBJ2-2
clone size: NA
CDR3 DNA: TGTGCCATCAGTGGCACCGGGACTAGCCCCGCCGGGGAGCTGTTTTTT
CDR3 protein: CAISGTGTSPAGELFF

D gene: NA
V gene: TRBV5-1
J gene: TRBJ1-4
clone size: NA
CDR3 DNA: TGCGCCAGCAGCTCCGAGGCGGGTGTCAATGAAAAACTGTTTTTT
CDR3 protein: CASSSEAGVNEKLFF

D gene: NA
V gene: TRBV2
J gene: TRBJ2-4
clone size: NA
CDR3 DNA: TGTGCCAGCAGCGAGGAGCGGAGTAGCAACATTCAGTACTTC
CDR3 protein: CASSEERSSNIQYF

D gene: NA
V gene: TRBV20-1
J gene: TRBJ1-1
clone size: NA
CDR3 DNA: TGCAGTGCTAGAGAATACATAGCTTTCTTT
CDR3 protein: CSAREYIAFF

D gene: NA
V gene: TRBV6-5
J gene: TRBJ2-1
clone size: NA
CDR3 DNA: TGTGCCAGCAGTTACGGCGCTAATGAGCAGTTCTTC
CDR3 protein: CASSYGANEQFF

D gene: NA
V gene: TRBV6-5
J gene: TRBJ2-7
clone size: NA
CDR3 DNA: TGTGCCAGCACGGGACACAACTACGAGCAGTACTTC
CDR3 protein: CASTGHNYEQYF

D gene: TRBD2
V gene: TRBV9
J gene: TRBJ2-3
clone size: NA
CDR3 DNA: TGTGCCAGCAGCGTGAGACTAGCGGGAGAAGCAGATACGCAGTATTTT
CDR3 protein: CASSVRLAGEADTQYF

D gene: NA
V gene: TRBV7-2
J gene: TRBJ2-6
clone size: NA
CDR3 DNA: TGTGCCAGCAGCTTAACCGCCCGGAGCTTTTCTGGGGCCAACGTCCTGACTTTC
CDR3 protein: CASSLTARSFSGANVLTF

D gene: NA
V gene: TRBV5-6
J gene: TRBJ2-7
clone size: many
CDR3 DNA: TGTGCCAGCAGCCCCGGAGATTTTCGGGGCGAGCAGTACTTC
CDR3 protein: CASSPGDFRGEQYF

D gene: TRBD1
V gene: TRBV2
J gene: TRBJ2-7
clone size: NA
CDR3 DNA: TGTGCCAGCATCCCGGGACAGGCTAACTACGAGCAGTACTTC
CDR3 protein: CASIPGQANYEQYF